This TCR beta chain was captured by sequencing in a study of blood T cells in healthy people across ages. Findings and caveats of the study: Both higher diversity and more naive CD4+ cells marked long-lived donors when set against aged donors.

Per germline, CDR1 SEHNR and CDR2 FQNEAQ (reference sequence). CDR3 length: 15 amino acids. A second PCR of roughly 7 to 11 cycles used a sample-barcoded 5' primer and a J-beta primer mix. TCRdb fed the 5' RACE reads into MiXCR, producing one record per CDR3 protein. The sample lists more than 1.4 million distinct CDR3 sequences; about 43% were seen once. In its sample, this clonotype was seen once. As yet, its antigen is unknown. The material sequenced was blood. J is TRBJ1-4 and V is TRBV7-9, with TRBD2 as a possible D gene (6 bases). The J call is doubtful: the DNA matches TRBJ2-3 better. This clonotype originated in a woman aged 18-30 years in good health. The CDR3 loop reads CASSCPTSGDETQYF. The CDR3 bases are TGTGCCAGCAGCTGCCCCACCTCGGGAGACGAGACGCAGTATTTT.